These T cell receptor beta chains were read from a single sample in a study. Using its own MiXCR run on the RT-PCR reads, TCRdb lists one record per CDR3 protein. The sample records hundreds of thousands of distinct CDR3 sequences, 12% to 15% being singletons. The sample consisted of memory CD4+ T cells from blood. The receptors here all came from a female donor in good health, serving as a healthy control. Each CDR3 is given with its conserved first and last residue. A D gene is named only where the DNA matches it firmly. A row's size may be missing; if present it is once, few, many or a size class.

J gene	V gene	clone size	D gene	CDR3 length	CDR3 DNA	CDR3 protein
TRBJ2-7	TRBV20-1	.	.	14	TGCAGTGCTGCTAGCCCGGGACCTATCTACGAGCAGTACTTC	CSAASPGPIYEQYF
TRBJ2-7	TRBV7-9	few	.	14	TGTGCCAGCAGCTTTGGGGGCACTGGCTACGAGCAGTACTTC	CASSFGGTGYEQYF
TRBJ1-1	TRBV6-6	.	.	15	TGTGCCAGCAGTTCCATGGGGGCAGTTAACACTGAAGCTTTCTTT	CASSSMGAVNTEAFF
TRBJ1-1	TRBV5-1	few	TRBD1	15	TGCGCCAGCAGCCCAGGGGGCAATGGGTACACTGAAGCTTTCTTT	CASSPGGNGYTEAFF
TRBJ2-5	TRBV20-1	many	.	11	TGCAGTGCTATTAGAGTGGGGACCCAGTACTTC	CSAIRVGTQYF
TRBJ1-2	TRBV12-3/TRBV12-4	few	.	12	TGTGCCAGCAGTTTGGCTGGGGCCGGCTACACCTTC	CASSLAGAGYTF
TRBJ2-7	TRBV28	few	.	12	TGTGCCAGCGCAAGGGGGGTTTACGAGCAGTACTTC	CASARGVYEQYF
TRBJ1-1	TRBV29-1	.	.	13	TGCAGCGCTGGGGGACACCTGAACACTGAAGCTTTCTTT	CSAGGHLNTEAFF
TRBJ2-5	TRBV5-1	.	TRBD2	17	TGCGCCAGCAGCGCGGACCCACTAGCGGGAGGACGCGAGACCCAGTACTTC	CASSADPLAGGRETQYF
TRBJ2-7	TRBV7-6	.	TRBD1	14	TGTGCCAGCAGCATGGGACAGACCGGCTACGAGCAGTACTTC	CASSMGQTGYEQYF
TRBJ2-5	TRBV15	few	.	13	TGTGCCACCAGCGTAGGGGGTGTCGAGACCCAGTACTTC	CATSVGGVETQYF
TRBJ2-7	TRBV20-1	few	.	10	TGCAGTGCGACCTTGGGTGAGCAGTACTTC	CSATLGEQYF
TRBJ1-2	TRBV19	few	.	16	TGTGCCAGTAGTATATTGGGTGCCGGGGGAAACTATGGCTACACCTTC	CASSILGAGGNYGYTF
TRBJ1-4	TRBV18	few	.	15	TGTGCCAGCTCACTACAGGGACGGAGGAATGAAAAACTGTTTTTT	CASSLQGRRNEKLFF
TRBJ1-6	TRBV4-2	few	.	18	TGTGCCAGCAGCCAAGATGAGGGTATCGTTGCCTATAATTCACCCCTCCACTTT	CASSQDEGIVAYNSPLHF
TRBJ2-3	TRBV20-1	many	.	14	TGCAGTGCTGGCCGGGACTTGAGCACAGATACGCAGTATTTT	CSAGRDLSTDTQYF
TRBJ1-1	TRBV12-3/TRBV12-4	many	.	15	TGTGCCAGCAGCCCGGGACCAAGCATGAACACTGAAGCTTTCTTT	CASSPGPSMNTEAFF
TRBJ1-5	TRBV4-1	few	.	15	TGCGCCAGCAGCCAAGTAGGGACGGACAATCAGCCCCAGCATTTT	CASSQVGTDNQPQHF
TRBJ2-1	TRBV5-1	few	TRBD2	15	TGCGCCAGCAGCTTTGATAGCGGGATAGACAATGAGCAGTTCTTC	CASSFDSGIDNEQFF
TRBJ2-7	TRBV6-6	few	.	11	TGTGCCAGCAGTTACTCGTTCCGACTCCATTTC	CASSYSFRLHF
TRBJ1-1	TRBV11-1	.	TRBD1	14	TGTGCCAGCAGCTTAGCCCGGACAGGGTCCCCAGCTTTCTTT	CASSLARTGSPAFF
TRBJ2-4	TRBV11-2	few	.	15	TGTGCCAGCAGCCCTACGACTAGGGTCAAAAACATTCAGTACTTC	CASSPTTRVKNIQYF
TRBJ2-3	TRBV28	few	TRBD1	14	TGTGCCAGCATGGGACAGGGAACCCCAGATACGCAGTATTTT	CASMGQGTPDTQYF
TRBJ2-5	TRBV7-2	many	TRBD1	16	TGTGCCAGCAGCTTAGTGGTGGGCGGACAGGGTGAGACCCAGTACTTC	CASSLVVGGQGETQYF
TRBJ1-1	TRBV19	.	TRBD1	14	TGTGCCAGTATACGCGGACAGGGGAACACTGAAGCTTTCTTT	CASIRGQGNTEAFF
TRBJ2-5	TRBV5-1	few	.	16	TGCGCCAGCAGCCCCGAGACATCTCGGGGGCAAGAGACCCAGTACTTC	CASSPETSRGQETQYF
TRBJ2-7	TRBV5-1	.	.	13	TGCGCCGGGTCGGAACCTGGCAGTAACGAGCAGTACTTC	CAGSEPGSNEQYF
TRBJ2-7	TRBV27	many	.	14	TGTGCCAGCAGACGTCCGGGGACTTCCTACGAGCAGTACTTC	CASRRPGTSYEQYF
TRBJ2-3	TRBV20-1	.	TRBD2	16	TGCAGTGCAAACCGACTAGCGGGAGGAGGGACAGATACGCAGTATTTT	CSANRLAGGGTDTQYF